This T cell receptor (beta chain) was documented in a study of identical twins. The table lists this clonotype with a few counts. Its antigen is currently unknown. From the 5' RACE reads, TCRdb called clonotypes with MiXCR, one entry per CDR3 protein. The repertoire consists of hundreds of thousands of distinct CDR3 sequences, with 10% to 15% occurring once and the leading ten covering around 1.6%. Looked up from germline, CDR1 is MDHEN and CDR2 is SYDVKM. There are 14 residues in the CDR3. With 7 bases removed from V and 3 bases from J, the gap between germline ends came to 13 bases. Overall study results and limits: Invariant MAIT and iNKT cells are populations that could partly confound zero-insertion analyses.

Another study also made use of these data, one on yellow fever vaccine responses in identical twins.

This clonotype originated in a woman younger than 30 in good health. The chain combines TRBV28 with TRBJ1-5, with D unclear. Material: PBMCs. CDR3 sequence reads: CASTLRKNNQPQHF. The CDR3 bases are TGTGCCAGCACCCTGAGAAAGAACAATCAGCCCCAGCATTTT.